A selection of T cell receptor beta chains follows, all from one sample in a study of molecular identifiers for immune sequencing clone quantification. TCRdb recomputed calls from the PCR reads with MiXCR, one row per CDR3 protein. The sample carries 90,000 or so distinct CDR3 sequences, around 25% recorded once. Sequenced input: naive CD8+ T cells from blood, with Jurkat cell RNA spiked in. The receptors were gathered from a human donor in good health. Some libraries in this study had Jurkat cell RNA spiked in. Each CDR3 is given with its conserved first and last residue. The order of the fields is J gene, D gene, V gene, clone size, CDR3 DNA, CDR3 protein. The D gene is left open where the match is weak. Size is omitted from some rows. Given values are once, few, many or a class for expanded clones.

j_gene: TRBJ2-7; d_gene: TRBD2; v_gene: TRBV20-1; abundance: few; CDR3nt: TGCAGTGCTACCCCCTGGCGGGAGGGCCTCTACGAGCAGTACTTC; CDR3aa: CSATPWREGLYEQYF
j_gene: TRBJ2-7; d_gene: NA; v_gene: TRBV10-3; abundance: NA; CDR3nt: TGTGCCATCAGTGAGTCGTCCCTAGTTTTGCCCCACGAGCAGTACTTC; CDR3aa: CAISESSLVLPHEQYF
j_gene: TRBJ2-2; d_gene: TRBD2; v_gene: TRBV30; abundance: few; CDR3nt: TGTGCCTTATCGGGAGGGACGAACACCGGGGAGCTGTTTTTT; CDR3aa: CALSGGTNTGELFF
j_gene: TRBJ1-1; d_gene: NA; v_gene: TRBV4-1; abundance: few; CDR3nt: TGCGCCAGCAGCCAAAATATGGTGAACACTGAAGCTTTCTTT; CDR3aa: CASSQNMVNTEAFF
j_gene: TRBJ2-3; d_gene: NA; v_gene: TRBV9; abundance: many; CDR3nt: TGTGCCAGCAGCGTAGATAGTTATGATACGCAGTATTTT; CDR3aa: CASSVDSYDTQYF
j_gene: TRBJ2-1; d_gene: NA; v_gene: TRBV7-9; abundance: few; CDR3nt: TGTGCCAGCAGCACGTACGGGAATGAGCAGTTCTTC; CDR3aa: CASSTYGNEQFF
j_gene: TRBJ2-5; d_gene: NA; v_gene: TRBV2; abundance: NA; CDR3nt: TGTGCCAGCAGTGAAATGAGAGGGCTTGAGGCCCAGTACTTC; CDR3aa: CASSEMRGLEAQYF
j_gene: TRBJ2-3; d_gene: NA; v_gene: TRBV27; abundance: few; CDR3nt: TGTGCCAGCAGTTTGGGGGGGGCCGCTACGCAGTATTTT; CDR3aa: CASSLGGAATQYF
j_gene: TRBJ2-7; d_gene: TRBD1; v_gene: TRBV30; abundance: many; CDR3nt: TGTGCCTGGAGTGCCAAACAGGGGCCCTACGAGCAGTACTTC; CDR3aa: CAWSAKQGPYEQYF
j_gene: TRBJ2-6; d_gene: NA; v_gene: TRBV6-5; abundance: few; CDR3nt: TGTGCCAGCAGGGACACTGAGTACTCTGGGGCCAACGTCCTGACTTTC; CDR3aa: CASRDTEYSGANVLTF
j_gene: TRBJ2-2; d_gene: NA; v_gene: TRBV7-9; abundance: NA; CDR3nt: TGTGCCAGCAGCCCCCCGACTAGGACGAACACCGGGGAGCCGTTTTTT; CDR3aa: CASSPPTRTNTGEPFF
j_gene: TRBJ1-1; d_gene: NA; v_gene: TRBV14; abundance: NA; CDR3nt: TGTGCCAGCAGCCCCCGGCGGGCTTATAGCACTGAAGCTTTCTTT; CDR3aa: CASSPRRAYSTEAFF
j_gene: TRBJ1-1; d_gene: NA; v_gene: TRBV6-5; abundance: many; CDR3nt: TGTGCCAGCAGTTACGGGGGGCTCAGCACTGAAGCTTTCTTT; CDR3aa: CASSYGGLSTEAFF
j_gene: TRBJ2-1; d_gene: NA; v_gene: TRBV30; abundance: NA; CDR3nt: TGTGCCTGGAGTGGATACAATGAGCAGTTCTTC; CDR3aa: CAWSGYNEQFF
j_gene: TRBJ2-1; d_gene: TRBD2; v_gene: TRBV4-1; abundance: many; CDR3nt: TGCGCCAGCAGCCGCGTAGTTAGCGGGGGGGCCGGGGATGAGCAGTTCTTC; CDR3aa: CASSRVVSGGAGDEQFF
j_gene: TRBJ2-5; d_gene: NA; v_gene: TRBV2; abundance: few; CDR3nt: TGTGCCAGCAGTGTGCCGGCCCCACAAGAGCCCCAGTACTTC; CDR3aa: CASSVPAPQEPQYF
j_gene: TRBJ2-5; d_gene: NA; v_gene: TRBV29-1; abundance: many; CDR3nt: TGCAGCGTTGAAGATCCTGCAGGGCTTCAAGAGACCCAGTACTTC; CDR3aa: CSVEDPAGLQETQYF
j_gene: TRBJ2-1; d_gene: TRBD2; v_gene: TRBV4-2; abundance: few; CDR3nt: TGTGCCAGCAGCCAAGATGGCGGGAGTAGAATCGATGAGCAGTTCTTC; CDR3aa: CASSQDGGSRIDEQFF
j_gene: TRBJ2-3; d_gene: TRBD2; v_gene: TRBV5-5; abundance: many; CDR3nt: TGTGCCAGCAGCTTGGCCGGCGGGGGGGCTACAGATACGCAGTATTTT; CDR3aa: CASSLAGGGATDTQYF
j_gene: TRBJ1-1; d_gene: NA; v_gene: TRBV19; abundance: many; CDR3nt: TGTGCCAGTAGTATTATCCGCGTGAACACTGAAGCTTTCTTT; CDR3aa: CASSIIRVNTEAFF
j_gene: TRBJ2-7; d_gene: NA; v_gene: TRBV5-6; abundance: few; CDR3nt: TGTGCCAGCAGCTTCCCAGGGGCTGGTTACGAGCAGTACTTC; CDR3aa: CASSFPGAGYEQYF
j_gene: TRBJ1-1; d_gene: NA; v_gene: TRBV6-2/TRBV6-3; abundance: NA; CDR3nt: TGTGCCAGCAGCCACAGCCAGCGCGCTTGGACTGAAGCTTTCTTT; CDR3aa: CASSHSQRAWTEAFF
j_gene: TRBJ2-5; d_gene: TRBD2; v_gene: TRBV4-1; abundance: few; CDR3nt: TGCGCCAGCAGCCAAGAGGTAGCGGGAGGGCCGGAGGCCCAGTACTTC; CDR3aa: CASSQEVAGGPEAQYF
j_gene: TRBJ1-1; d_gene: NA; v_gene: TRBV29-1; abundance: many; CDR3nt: TGCAGCGTTGGTGGGGGCCTTGAAGCTTTCTTT; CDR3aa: CSVGGGLEAFF
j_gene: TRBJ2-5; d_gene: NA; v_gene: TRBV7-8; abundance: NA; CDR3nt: TGTGCAAGCAGCTTAGCTCAGGGGAACGACACCCAGTACTTT; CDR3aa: CASSLAQGNDTQYF
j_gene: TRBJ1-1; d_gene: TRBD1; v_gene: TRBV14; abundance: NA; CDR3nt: TGTGCCAACAGCCAAGGGGGCAGGGGATCCCCTGAAGCTTTCTTT; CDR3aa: CANSQGGRGSPEAFF
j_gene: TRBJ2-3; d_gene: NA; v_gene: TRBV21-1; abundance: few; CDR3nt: TGTGCCAGCAGCAATGGGCGGGACAGAATCACAGATACGCAGTATTTT; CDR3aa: CASSNGRDRITDTQYF
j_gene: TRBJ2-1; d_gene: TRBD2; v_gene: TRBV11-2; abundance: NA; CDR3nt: TGTGCCAGCAGGTTGGGAGGGTTCCATGAGCAGTTCTTC; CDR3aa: CASRLGGFHEQFF
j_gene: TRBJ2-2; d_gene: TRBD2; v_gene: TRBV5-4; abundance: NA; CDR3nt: TGTGCCAGCAGCTTGGAGACACTCGCGGGAGACGGCGGGGAGCTGTTTTTT; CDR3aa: CASSLETLAGDGGELFF
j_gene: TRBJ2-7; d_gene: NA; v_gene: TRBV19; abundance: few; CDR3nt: TGTGCCAGTAGTATTTTATTGGCAGGGATCTACGAGCAGTACTTC; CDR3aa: CASSILLAGIYEQYF
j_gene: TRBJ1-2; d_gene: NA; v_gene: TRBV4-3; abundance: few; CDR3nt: TGCGCCAGCAGCCAAGATTGGGCCGCTAACTATGGCTACACCTTC; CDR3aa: CASSQDWAANYGYTF
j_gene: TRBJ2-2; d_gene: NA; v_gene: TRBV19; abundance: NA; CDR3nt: TGTGCCACTAAGGCGGTGGCCAGGAACACCGGGGAGCTGTTTTTT; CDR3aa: CATKAVARNTGELFF
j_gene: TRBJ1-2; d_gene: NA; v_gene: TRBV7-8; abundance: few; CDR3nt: TGTGCCAGCAGCTTAGAGGGTACAGGCCATGGCTACACCTTC; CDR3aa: CASSLEGTGHGYTF
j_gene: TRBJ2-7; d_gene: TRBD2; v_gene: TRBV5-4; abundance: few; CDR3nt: TGTGCCAGCAGCTCGGGACTAGCGGGCCGCCCCTACGAGCAGTACTTC; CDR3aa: CASSSGLAGRPYEQYF
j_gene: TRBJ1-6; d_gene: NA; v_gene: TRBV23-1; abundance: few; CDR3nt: TGCGCCAGCATCGTGAGCCCCAGGGAGTCACCCCTCCACTTT; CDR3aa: CASIVSPRESPLHF
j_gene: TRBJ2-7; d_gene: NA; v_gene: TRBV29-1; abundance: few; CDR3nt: TGCAGCGCTGTCCGCGGCAGAACCTACGAGCAGTGCTTC; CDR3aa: CSAVRGRTYEQCF
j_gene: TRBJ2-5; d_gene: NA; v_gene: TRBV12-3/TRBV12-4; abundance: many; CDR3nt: TGTGCCAGCAGTTTATACCGTCGAGAGACCCAGTACTTC; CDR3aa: CASSLYRRETQYF
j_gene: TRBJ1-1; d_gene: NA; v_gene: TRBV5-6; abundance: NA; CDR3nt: TGTGCCAGCAGCTTGTCTAACTACGGGATCTACACTGAAGCTTTCTTT; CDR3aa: CASSLSNYGIYTEAFF
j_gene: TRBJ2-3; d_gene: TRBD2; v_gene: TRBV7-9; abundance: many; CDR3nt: TGTGCCAGCAGCCCGACTAGCGGGGAGAGCACAGATACGCAGTATTTT; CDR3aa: CASSPTSGESTDTQYF
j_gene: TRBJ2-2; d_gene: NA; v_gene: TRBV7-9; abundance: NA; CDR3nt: TGTGCCAGCAGAGGACTGGGGGAGCTGTTTTTT; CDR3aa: CASRGLGELFF
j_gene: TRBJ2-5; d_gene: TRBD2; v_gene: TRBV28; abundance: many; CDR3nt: TGTGCCAGCAGTTCACGGACTAGCGGGAGCCTAGAGACCCAGTACTTC; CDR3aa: CASSSRTSGSLETQYF
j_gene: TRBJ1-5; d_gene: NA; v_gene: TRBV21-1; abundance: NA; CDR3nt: TGTGCCAGCAGCATAGAACGGGACAGAGATCCGCCCCAGCATTTT; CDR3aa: CASSIERDRDPPQHF
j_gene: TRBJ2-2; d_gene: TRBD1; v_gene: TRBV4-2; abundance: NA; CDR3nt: TGTGCCAGCAGCCAATACGACAGGGTGCCCGGGGAGCTGTTTTTT; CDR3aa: CASSQYDRVPGELFF
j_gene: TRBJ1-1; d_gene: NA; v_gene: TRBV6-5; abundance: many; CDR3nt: TGTGCCAGCAGTTACTCACCTGGGACCAAGAACACTGAAGCTTTCTTT; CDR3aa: CASSYSPGTKNTEAFF